The next 5 T cell receptor beta chains were all read from a single sample in a study of T cell repertoires in cytomegalovirus infection. TCRdb re-analysed the reads in MiXCR, keeping a single row per CDR3 protein. The table includes around 490,000 distinct CDR3 sequences, about 26% detected once. Sequencing was done on a sample of PBMCs. The receptors were sampled from a human donor in good health (CMV status not recorded). Some clones in this sample may be carry-over from other donors' samples.

CDR3 nucleotide sequence: TGCAGTGCTAGAGAAGCGGAGGGGGCCTATGGCTACACCTTC. Protein sequence: CSAREAEGAYGYTF. The gene calls are TRBV20-1 and TRBJ1-2; 7 nucleotides align to TRBD1. This CDR3 has 14 residues. Germline assignment: CDR1 DFQATT and CDR2 SNEGSKA (reference sequence). With V trimmed by 0 bases and J by 4 bases, 5 bases remained unmatched.

This clonotype was picked up many times. The chain has TRBV7-2 and TRBJ1-2, with 7 bases aligning to TRBD1. The CDR3 is 14 residues long. Trimming at V came to 5 bases and at J to 4 bases, leaving 7 bases not matched to a gene. Germline CDR1 is SGHTA and CDR2 is FQGNSA. The CDR3 DNA sequence: TGTGCCAGCAGCCTACAGGGGAACGGCTATGGCTACACCTTC. Its translation is CASSLQGNGYGYTF.

V and J are TRBV28 and TRBJ2-1; D remains ambiguous. The V end lost 6 bases, the J end lost 3 bases, and 9 bases lay between the germline ends. Germline lookup yields CDR1 MDHEN and CDR2 SYDVKM. CDR3 size: 13 residues. CDR3 sequence (DNA): TGTGCCAGCAGATTTGACGGCTACAATGAGCAGTTCTTC. Amino acids: CASRFDGYNEQFF.

This clonotype was counted between two and nine times. The chain has TRBV29-1 and TRBJ2-7; unclear D gene. Trimming pared 1 base from V and 2 bases from J, leaving 3 bases between. The CDR3 has 11 residues. Germline lookup yields CDR1 SQVTM and CDR2 ANQGSEA. The CDR3 nucleotides read TGCAGCGTTGAAGCGGCCTACGAGCAGTACTTC. Encoded protein: CSVEAAYEQYF.

The CDR3 loop is CSAEGTGPYEQYF. The DNA of the CDR3 is TGCAGTGCTGAAGGGACAGGTCCCTACGAGCAGTACTTC. The chain carries TRBV20-1 and TRBJ2-7, with 8 nucleotides matching TRBD1. CDR1 and CDR2 from the germline V gene are DFQATT and SNEGSKA (reference sequence). This CDR3 region has 13 residues. V lost 5 bases and J lost 2; bases outside the gene matches: 5.